This TCR beta chain was sequenced during a study of CD8+ T cells in alopecia areata. Noted treatment: oral pan-JAK inhibitor, 5-10 mg twice daily. Notes on this clone: The antigen remains undetermined.

cDNA reverse transcribed from extracted RNA served as the sequencing template. Clones were read by immunoSEQ multiplex PCR, and TCRdb kept only the in-frame ones, dropping some. Of about 190,000 clones in the sample, approximately 60% were seen once. Trimming left V 2 bases short and J 12 bases short, with 11 bases between. This CDR3 has 11 residues. Germline loops: CDR1 SQVTM, CDR2 ANQGSEA. General study results and limits: Unlike in mice, where it was clearer, TCR sharing across patients was less clear, possibly HLA-related. Higher clonality and more expanded CD8+ clones appeared in lesional than normal scalp.

V and J are TRBV29-1 and TRBJ2-1; D gene unclear. This receptor was taken from a human donor with alopecia areata. Sequencing was performed on CD4+ T cells sorted from blood, taken at week 4, from a patient treated with tofacitinib. The CDR3: CSVEPRTVQFF. For the CDR3, the DNA is TGCAGCGTTGAACCGCGAACGGTGCAGTTCTTC.